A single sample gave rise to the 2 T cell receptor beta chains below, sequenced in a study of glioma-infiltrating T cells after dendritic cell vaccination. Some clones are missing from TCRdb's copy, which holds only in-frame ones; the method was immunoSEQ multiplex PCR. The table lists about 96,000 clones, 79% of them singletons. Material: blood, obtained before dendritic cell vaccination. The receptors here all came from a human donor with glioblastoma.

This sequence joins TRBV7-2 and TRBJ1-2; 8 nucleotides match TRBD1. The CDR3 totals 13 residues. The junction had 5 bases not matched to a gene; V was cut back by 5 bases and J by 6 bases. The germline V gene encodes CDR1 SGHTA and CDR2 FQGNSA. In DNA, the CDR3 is TGTGCCAGCAGCCCTGGACAGGGTAATGGCTACACCTTC. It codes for CASSPGQGNGYTF. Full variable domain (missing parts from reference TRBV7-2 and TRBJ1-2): GAGVSQSPSNKVTEKGKDVELRCDPISGHTALYWYRQSLGQGLEFLIYFQGNSAPDKSGLPSDRFSAERTGGSVSTLTIQRTQQEDSAVYLCASSPGQGNGYTFGSGTRLTVV.

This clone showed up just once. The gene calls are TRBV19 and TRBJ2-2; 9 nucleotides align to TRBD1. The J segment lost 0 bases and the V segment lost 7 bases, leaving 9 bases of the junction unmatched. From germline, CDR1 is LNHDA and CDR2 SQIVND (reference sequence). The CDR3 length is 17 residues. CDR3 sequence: CASTTGTGFANTGELFF. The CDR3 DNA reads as TGTGCCAGTACAACCGGGACAGGGTTCGCGAACACCGGGGAGCTGTTTTTT.